This T cell receptor (beta chain) appears in the sequencing data of a study of Tregs in tolerant kidney transplant recipients. Background on the study: Mixed chimerism was transient after nonmyeloablative marrow transplants from related graft donors.

Measured with immunoSEQ multiplex PCR; TCRdb has only the in-frame clones, and not every one. The sample holds tens of thousands of clones, 90% to 95% seen once. Unstimulated Tregs (CD4+CD25+CD127-) and CD4+CD25- non-Tregs were sorted from PBMCs. Germline lookup yields CDR1 SGHRS and CDR2 YFSETQ. The CDR3 sequence is 13 residues long. V was clipped by 1 base and J by 7 bases, with 11 bases between them. The chain uses TRBV5-1 and TRBJ1-2; D not certain. The material was CD4+ T cells from blood, obtained before the transplant. This receptor was taken from a human donor who received a combined kidney and bone marrow transplant. The CDR3 nucleotides are TGCGCCAGCAGCTTGACCGTTTCGGGTGGCTACACCTTC. This codes for CASSLTVSGGYTF. The whole variable domain, filled in from reference TRBV5-1 and TRBJ1-2, reads KAGVTQTPRYLIKTRGQQVTLSCSPISGHRSVSWYQQTPGQGLQFLFEYFSETQRNKGNFPGRFSGRQFSNSRSEMNVSTLELGDSALYLCASSLTVSGGYTFGSGTRLTVV.